Listed below are T cell receptor beta chains from one sample, sequenced in a study of shared clonotypes between healthy human individuals. Data came from immunoSEQ multiplex PCR; TCRdb stores just in-frame clones and leaves some out. The sample lists about 1.5 million clones, 95% to 99% occurring once. Sequenced: naive CD4+ T cells sorted from blood. Receptors were obtained from a man aged 30 to 45 in good health. CDR3s include the opening cysteine and the closing phenylalanine or tryptophan. D genes are given only for firm matches.

CASSLVSAGANEKLFF TGCGCCAGCAGCTTGGTTTCCGCAGGGGCGAATGAAAAACTGTTTTTT TRBJ1-4 NA TRBV5-1
CAWIHGTAEQFF TGTGCCTGGATCCACGGGACAGCGGAGCAGTTCTTC TRBJ2-1 TRBD1 TRBV30
CASSDRQGGPVLTF TGTGCCAGCAGCGACCGACAGGGAGGGCCCGTCCTGACTTTC TRBJ2-6 NA TRBV9
CASSATPGLTTYEQYF TGCGCCAGCAGCGCAACTCCGGGACTAACCACCTACGAGCAGTACTTC TRBJ2-7 TRBD2 TRBV5-1
CASQHGGLHTGELFF TGTGCCAGTCAACATGGGGGTCTGCACACCGGGGAGCTGTTTTTT TRBJ2-2 NA TRBV19
CASSLDVSTDTQYF TGCGCCAGCAGCCTTGACGTTAGCACAGATACGCAGTATTTT TRBJ2-3 NA TRBV5-1
CASSVQTGTDFYNEQFF TGTGCCAGCAGCGTGCAAACCGGGACGGATTTTTACAATGAGCAGTTCTTC TRBJ2-1 NA TRBV9
CASSLASQKNYGYTF TGTGCCAGCAGCTTAGCTTCACAGAAGAACTATGGCTACACCTTC TRBJ1-2 NA TRBV7-2
CASSDRGGIKFF TGTGCCAGCAGTGACAGGGGAGGAATCAAGTTCTTC TRBJ2-1 NA TRBV6-4
CASSFGGPSYEQYF TGTGCCAGCAGCTTTGGCGGGCCGAGCTACGAGCAGTACTTC TRBJ2-7 NA TRBV5-5
CASSPKTGDTEAFF TGTGCCAGCTCACCGAAGACAGGGGACACTGAAGCTTTCTTT TRBJ1-1 TRBD1 TRBV18
CASGRQGFEKLFF TGTGCCAGCGGAAGACAGGGTTTTGAAAAACTGTTTTTT TRBJ1-4 TRBD1 TRBV6-6